The 17 T cell receptor beta chains listed next were all sequenced from one sample in a study of blood T cells in healthy people across ages. The authors ran a second PCR of about 6 to 11 cycles using a sample-barcoded 5' primer and a J-beta primer mix. TCRdb ran MiXCR on the 5' RACE reads and lists one entry per CDR3 protein. This table holds just over 800,000 distinct CDR3 sequences, about 59% found once. Material: blood. The receptors come from a man younger than 45 in good health.

Written as DNA, the CDR3 is TGTGCCAGCAGTTTATCCCCCTCCTATGGCTACACCTTC. It specifies CASSLSPSYGYTF. The chain uses TRBV27 and TRBJ1-2; no reliable D call. Germline lookup yields CDR1 MNHEY and CDR2 SMNVEV (reference sequence). The germline V and J ends were trimmed by 0 bases and 4 bases, with 6 bases remaining between them. The CDR3 spans 13 residues.

The V gene is TRBV4-3, the J gene TRBJ2-5; perhaps D is TRBD1 or TRBD2 (5 bases each). CDR1 LGHNA and CDR2 YSLEER come from the germline V gene. CDR3 length: 14 amino acids. Trimming left V 8 bases short and J 5 bases short, with 18 bases between. The CDR3 reads CASDNGGGAETQYF. In DNA form, the CDR3 reads TGCGCCAGCGACAACGGTGGGGGAGCGGAGACCCAGTACTTC.

The CDR3 sequence: CASSQALGSEAFF. As DNA, the CDR3 is TGCGCCAGCAGCCAAGCGCTCGGGTCTGAAGCTTTCTTT. J is TRBJ1-1 and V is TRBV4-3, with D unresolved. With 1 base removed from V and 6 bases from J, the gap between germline ends came to 9 bases. CDR1 and CDR2 from the germline V gene are LGHNA and YSLEER. The CDR3 contains 13 residues.

On this clonotype itself: An end of the junction does not agree with germline; a read error may underlie this. The V and J genes are TRBV10-3 and TRBJ2-3, with D perhaps TRBD1 (6 bases). CDR3 length: 14 residues. The V gene's germline CDR1 is ENHRY and CDR2 SYGVKD. The CDR3 is CTINAGQITDTQYF. CDR3 nucleotides: TGTACCATCAATGCCGGACAGATTACAGATACGCAGTATTTT.

CDR3 in amino acids: CASSLSTGQDTTTNSYEQYF. CDR3 nucleotides: TGTGCCAGCAGTTTAAGTACCGGACAGGATACTACCACCAACTCCTACGAGCAGTACTTC. The chain carries TRBV28 and TRBJ2-7, with 7 bases matching TRBD1. Per germline, CDR1 MDHEN and CDR2 SYDVKM. CDR3 size: 20 residues. J was trimmed by 0 bases and V by 2 bases; bases with no gene match: 19.

This clonotype was counted ten times or more. V and J are TRBV12-3 or TRBV12-4 and TRBJ2-1; 10 bases agree with TRBD2. The ends lost 6 bases at V and 3 bases at J; junction bases unmatched: 5. The CDR3 contains 15 residues. The CDR3 bases are TGTGCCAGCAGCCCTAGCGGGGGCTACTACAATGAGCAGTTCTTC. Translation: CASSPSGGYYNEQFF.

CDR3 region: CASSSSGGYYNEQFF. The CDR3 DNA reads TGCGCCAGCAGCTCGAGCGGGGGGTACTACAATGAGCAGTTCTTC. The chain uses TRBV5-1 and TRBJ2-1; 9 bases agree with TRBD2. CDR3 size: 15 residues. J gave up 3 bases and V 3 bases, and 4 bases lay outside the gene matches. Germline V gene data show CDR1 as SGHRS and CDR2 as YFSETQ. Based on the CDR3 plus reference TRBV5-1 and TRBJ2-1, the full variable domain is KAGVTQTPRYLIKTRGQQVTLSCSPISGHRSVSWYQQTPGQGLQFLFEYFSETQRNKGNFPGRFSGRQFSNSRSEMNVSTLELGDSALYLCASSSSGGYYNEQFFGPGTRLTVL.

The chain joins TRBV12-3 or TRBV12-4 to TRBJ2-5; 8 bases align to TRBD1. This CDR3 has 17 residues. Trimming took 3 bases from V and 0 from J; bases not matched to a gene: 9. The CDR3 is CASSFSGQGFYQETQYF. The CDR3 bases are TGTGCCAGCAGTTTCTCAGGACAGGGTTTTTACCAAGAGACCCAGTACTTC.

The chain uses TRBV5-1 and TRBJ2-1; 11 nucleotides agree with TRBD1. Germline V lookup: CDR1 SGHRS, CDR2 YFSETQ. Germline trimming cut 3 bases from V and 6 bases from J; bases unmatched to any gene: 8. The CDR3 sequence is 16 residues long. CDR3 nucleotide sequence: TGCGCCAGCAGCTCCATGGGACAGGGGGACCCCAATGAGCAGTTCTTC. It specifies CASSSMGQGDPNEQFF. The complete variable domain, with remaining parts taken from reference TRBV5-1 and TRBJ2-1, reads KAGVTQTPRYLIKTRGQQVTLSCSPISGHRSVSWYQQTPGQGLQFLFEYFSETQRNKGNFPGRFSGRQFSNSRSEMNVSTLELGDSALYLCASSSMGQGDPNEQFFGPGTRLTVL.

About this clonotype itself: This may stem from a read error, because a much larger clone lies one nucleotide away. CDR3 amino acids: CASSPEYGYTF. CDR3 nucleotide sequence: TGTGCCAGCTCACCAGAGTATGGCTACACCTTC. The chain joins TRBV18 to TRBJ1-2, with D uncertain. Germline V gives CDR1 KGHSH, CDR2 LQKENI. The CDR3 runs 11 residues. Trimming stripped 2 bases from V and 5 bases from J, with 3 bases between.

The V gene is TRBV11-2, the J gene TRBJ2-4; D ambiguous. The last part of the DNA fits TRBJ2-7 better; the J call may be wrong. The CDR3 is made up of 13 amino acids. The germline V gene has CDR1 SGHAT and CDR2 FQNNGV. CDR3 loop: CASSLVGVDEQYF. The DNA for the CDR3 is TGTGCCAGCAGCTTAGTTGGAGTCGACGAGCAGTACTTC.

This clonotype has just a few counts. J is TRBJ1-5 and V is TRBV12-3 or TRBV12-4; D gene unclear. The V end was cut by 4 bases, the J end by 3 bases, with 7 bases between. This CDR3 spans 13 amino acids. This chain's CDR3 is CASSWEINQPQHF. CDR3 nucleotides: TGTGCCAGCAGTTGGGAAATCAATCAGCCCCAGCATTTT.

This clonotype was recorded only once. The chain is built from TRBV6-5 and TRBJ2-5, with 7 bases that match TRBD1. The better agreement between TRBJ2-7 and the DNA end casts doubt on the J call. There are 15 residues in the CDR3. CDR1 MNHEY and CDR2 SVGAGI come from the germline V gene. CDR3 in amino acids: CASKRDSRNTYEQYF. In DNA, the CDR3 is TGTGCCAGCAAACGGGACAGCAGAAACACCTACGAGCAGTACTTC.

Only a few counts were recorded for this clonotype. CDR3 coding DNA: TGTGCCAGCAGTAGGAGTTCTGAGCAGTTCTTC. It specifies CASSRSSEQFF. The chain combines TRBV6-5 with TRBJ2-1, with no clear D. This CDR3 spans 11 amino acids. The germline gives CDR1 MNHEY, CDR2 SVGAGI. Trimming removed 5 bases at V and 9 bases at J, with 8 bases between.

V usage is TRBV7-2 and J usage is TRBJ2-5, with TRBD2 as a possible D gene (5 bases). CDR1 is SGHTA, CDR2 FQGNSA, per germline. The V end lost 1 base, the J end lost 2 bases, and 8 bases lay between the germline ends. The CDR3 is 14 amino acids. The CDR3 DNA is TGTGCCAGCAGCTTAGACAGCGGTCAAGAGACCCAGTACTTC. This gives the protein CASSLDSGQETQYF.

This chain links TRBV9 with TRBJ2-7; 9 positions agree with TRBD2. Germline loops: CDR1 SGDLS, CDR2 YYNGEE. V gave up 4 bases and J gave up 2 bases; unmatched junction bases: 10. CDR3 size: 16 residues. The CDR3 spells CASSPPGKRGAYEQYF. In DNA form, the CDR3 reads TGTGCCAGCAGCCCCCCTGGGAAGCGGGGGGCCTACGAGCAGTACTTC.

In this sample, this clonotype turned up a few times. The chain has TRBV27 and TRBJ2-5, with D possibly being TRBD1 (7 bases). The tail of the sequence fits TRBJ2-7 better, so the J call may be wrong. The CDR3 length is 13 residues. The V gene's germline CDR1 is MNHEY and CDR2 SMNVEV (reference sequence). The CDR3 is CASRQGLSYEQYF. The CDR3 coding sequence is TGTGCCAGTAGACAGGGACTTTCCTACGAGCAGTACTTC.